The 17 T cell receptor beta chains below come from one sample, sequenced in a study of CD8+CD57+ T cells in acquired aplastic anemia. The template used for profiling TCR beta VDJ and CDR3 was genomic DNA. TCRdb independently ran MiXCR on the reads; one entry per CDR3 protein. The sample consists of 400,000 to 450,000 distinct CDR3 sequences, roughly 64% of them appearing once. The sequenced sample consisted of sorted CD4+, CD8+, or CD8+CD57+ T cells (not recorded which) from PBMCs. The receptor source for this set is a human donor in good health, serving as a control.

The J gene is TRBJ1-2, the V gene TRBV10-2; D unclear. Trimming removed 2 bases at V and 3 bases at J, with 10 bases between. This CDR3 spans 14 amino acids. Germline loops: CDR1 WSHSY, CDR2 SAAADI. In DNA, the CDR3 is TGCGCCAGCAGTGAGGGGGAGGATGACTATGGCTACACCTTC. It yields the protein CASSEGEDDYGYTF.

The chain carries TRBV7-7 and TRBJ1-5; D ambiguous. Germline lookup yields CDR1 SSHAT and CDR2 FNYEAQ (reference sequence). The CDR3 length is 18 residues. With 0 bases removed from V and 7 bases from J, the gap between germline ends came to 22 bases. The CDR3 DNA reads TGTGCCAGCAGCTTAGCAGGAGGTGGGGAGACCCAGTACCAGCCCCAGCATTTT. Protein: CASSLAGGGETQYQPQHF.

This rearrangement joins TRBV5-1 to TRBJ1-5, with D unclear. The CDR3 sequence is 16 residues long. V lost 1 base and J 0 bases, leaving 11 bases between the germline ends. Germline CDR1 and CDR2: SGHRS and YFSETQ. The CDR3 DNA reads as TGCGCCAGCAGCTTGCTAGAGGTGGATAGCAATCAGCCCCAGCATTTT. It specifies CASSLLEVDSNQPQHF.

The sample holds many counts of this clonotype. This chain links TRBV27 with TRBJ1-1; no clear D gene. Between the trimmed V and J ends, which lost 7 bases and 11 bases, there was a span of 14 bases. This CDR3 is built from 11 residues. The germline V gene has CDR1 MNHEY and CDR2 SMNVEV (reference sequence). The CDR3 DNA follows: TGTGCCAGCACCCTTATAGGAAGGGCTTTCTTT. Encoded protein: CASTLIGRAFF.

This clonotype appeared once. A read error may explain this, as a much larger clone is one base away. This chain uses TRBV18 with TRBJ2-7; a weak D match, TRBD1 (5 bases). With 3 bases removed from V and 0 bases from J, the gap between germline ends came to 12 bases. The germline V gene encodes CDR1 KGHSH and CDR2 LQKENI. This CDR3 comprises 15 residues. CDR3 nucleotides: TGTGCCAGCTCACCTCGGACACAAAGCTCCTACGAGCAGTACTTC. Protein product: CASSPRTQSSYEQYF.

This clonotype was observed a few times. This chain joins TRBV5-1 and TRBJ2-3; TRBD2 agrees at 8 bases. V trimming: 0 bases; J trimming: 6 bases; junction bases outside the gene matches: 9. This CDR3 region has 16 residues. In germline, CDR1 is SGHRS, CDR2 YFSETQ. The CDR3 here is CASSLVSGSPSDTQYF. In nucleotides, the CDR3 is TGCGCCAGCAGCTTGGTAAGCGGGAGTCCATCGGATACGCAGTATTTT. Full variable domain (outside the CDR3, taken from reference TRBV5-1 and TRBJ2-3): KAGVTQTPRYLIKTRGQQVTLSCSPISGHRSVSWYQQTPGQGLQFLFEYFSETQRNKGNFPGRFSGRQFSNSRSEMNVSTLELGDSALYLCASSLVSGSPSDTQYFGPGTRLTVL.

In regard to this clonotype: One end of the junction is discordant with germline, which a read error may explain. This sequence joins TRBV5-1 and TRBJ1-5; possibly TRBD1 for D (6 bases). The CDR3 has 13 amino acids. Per germline, CDR1 SGHRS and CDR2 YFSETQ. The CDR3 here is CANSFQGRGTQHF. The CDR3 DNA follows: TGCGCCAACAGCTTTCAGGGGCGGGGCACACAGCATTTT.

The chain employs TRBV6-6 and TRBJ1-2, with TRBD1 matching over 9 bases. Looked up from germline, CDR1 is MNHNY and CDR2 is SVGAGI (reference sequence). The CDR3 has 14 amino acids. V was clipped by 4 bases and J by 8 bases; unmatched bases: 8. This chain's CDR3 is CASSSDRGSRGYTF. The CDR3, as DNA: TGTGCCAGCAGTTCCGACAGGGGGAGTCGGGGCTACACCTTC.

The J gene is TRBJ2-7, the V gene TRBV5-5; D is unresolved. In germline, CDR1 is SGHKS, CDR2 YYEKEE (reference sequence). The CDR3 extends over 11 amino acids. V was pared by 0 bases and J by 8 bases, with 6 bases between. The CDR3 spells CASSLGLQQYF. The CDR3 region has the DNA TGTGCCAGCAGCTTGGGCCTACAGCAGTACTTC.

This sequence joins TRBV20-1 and TRBJ2-7; TRBD1 aligns across 8 bases. The CDR3 runs 12 residues. From germline, CDR1 is DFQATT and CDR2 SNEGSKA (reference sequence). Here the CDR3 reads CSVGRTGYEQYF. The CDR3 region has the DNA TGCAGCGTTGGTAGGACAGGGTACGAGCAGTACTTC.

At least ten counts were recorded for this clonotype. The rearrangement uses TRBV20-1 and TRBJ1-2; TRBD1 is a possible D gene (5 bases). CDR1 DFQATT and CDR2 SNEGSKA come from the germline V gene (reference sequence). The CDR3 has 14 residues. With 2 bases removed from V and 4 bases from J, the gap between germline ends came to 14 bases. DNA for the CDR3: TGCAGTGCTAGACGGCAGGGTGGAAGCTATGGCTACACCTTC. This codes for CSARRQGGSYGYTF.

This clonotype was seen repeatedly, ten times or more. The rearrangement uses TRBV5-8 and TRBJ1-2, with D possibly TRBD1 on 5 matching bases. Germline V gives CDR1 SGHTS, CDR2 YDEGEE. Trimming pared 2 bases from V and 7 bases from J, leaving 12 bases between. The CDR3 runs to 13 residues. In DNA form, the CDR3 reads TGTGCCAGCAGCTTCCAACAGGCCAGTGGCTACACCTTC. Translating it yields CASSFQQASGYTF.

This clonotype was seen at least ten times. V gene TRBV5-1 combines with J gene TRBJ2-5; D is unresolved. Germline CDR1 SGHRS, CDR2 YFSETQ. The CDR3 is 15 amino acids. Trimming took off 4 bases at V and 1 base at J, with 14 bases between the two ends. This CDR3 is CASSLKGWPQETQYF. The CDR3 DNA reads as TGCGCCAGCAGCCTGAAGGGTTGGCCCCAAGAGACCCAGTACTTC.

As to this clonotype: One end of the junction fails to match germline, which may point to a read error. The chain uses TRBV7-2 and TRBJ2-3; D not resolved. The CDR3 covers 12 residues. Looked up from germline, CDR1 is SGHTA and CDR2 is FQGNSA. In DNA form, the CDR3 reads TGCGCCAGCAGCTATGGGCAGCTCCAGCAGTATTTT. As protein: CASSYGQLQQYF.

As concerns this clonotype: The junction departs from the called germline gene at one end, perhaps through a read error. The V call is TRBV7-3, the J call TRBJ2-3; D is perhaps TRBD1 or TRBD2 (5 bases each). CDR1 SGHTA and CDR2 FQGTGA come from the germline V gene. CDR3 length: 14 residues. CDR3 amino acids: CASSLGTRAANEKF. The DNA of the CDR3 is TGTGCCAGCAGCCTCGGGACGCGCGCAGCTAATGAAAAATTT.

J is TRBJ1-2 and V is TRBV7-2; maybe TRBD1 (6 bases). Trimming removed 3 bases from V and 6 bases from J, with 17 bases in between. Germline V gives CDR1 SGHTA, CDR2 FQGNSA. This CDR3 spans 15 amino acids. The CDR3 loop reads CASSFSDRGSHGYTF. The CDR3 DNA follows: TGTGCCAGCAGCTTTTCGGACAGAGGGAGCCATGGCTACACCTTC.

A note on this clonotype: One end of the junction fails to match germline, which may point to a read error. The rearrangement links TRBV5-1 to TRBJ2-2; 10 bases align to TRBD2. CDR1 is SGHRS and CDR2 is YFSETQ in the germline V gene. The CDR3 spans 15 residues. This CDR3 reads CASSVATSGDGELFF. The CDR3 DNA sequence: TGTGCCAGCAGCGTTGCCACTAGCGGGGACGGGGAGCTGTTTTTT.